The following is a TCR beta chain sequence with its context. The antigen remains unidentified. Together with a sample-barcoded 5' primer, a J-beta primer mix was included in a second PCR lasting about 6 to 11 cycles. Each cDNA molecule was tagged by a template-switch adaptor that had 12 random nucleotides. TCRdb reprocessed the 5' RACE reads via MiXCR and lists one record per CDR3 protein. The sample contains 550,000 to 600,000 distinct CDR3 sequences, 40% to 50% of which appear only once. CDR1 is SGHTA, CDR2 FQGNSA, per germline. The CDR3 loop spans 17 amino acids. Trimming removed 4 bases from V and 0 bases from J; junction bases left unmatched: 2. The data were obtained in a study of blood T cells in healthy people across ages. The study's findings and limits: As naive T cell percentage varied, TCR beta diversity correlated strongly with it.

The clonotype originates from a man older than 75 in good health. What was sequenced was blood. This chain links TRBV7-2 with TRBJ2-6, with 11 bases identical to TRBD2. The CDR3 nucleotides read TGTGCCAGCAGCTCTAGCGGGGGGAACTCTGGGGCCAACGTCCTGACTTTC. Amino acids: CASSSSGGNSGANVLTF.